The next 27 T cell receptor beta chains were all read from a single sample in a study of beta chain features in type 1 diabetes. These receptors lack a known antigen. Points from the study as a whole: Among all four CD4+ subsets, Type 1 diabetes patients had TCRB CDR3s that were moderately but significantly shorter.

Of the isolated RNA, all was reverse transcribed, and so the sequenced material was expressed TCRB transcripts. Libraries were prepared by immunoSEQ multiplex PCR; TCRdb keeps only in-frame clonotypes and omits some of them. The sample lists over 650,000 clones, over 11% occurring once. Material for sequencing was naive CD4+ T cells from blood. These TCRs come from a man younger than 30 with type 1 diabetes.

The genes are TRBV29-1 and TRBJ1-1; D is uncertain. Trimming pared 0 bases from V and 3 bases from J, leaving 11 bases between. The CDR3 covers 14 residues. CDR1 SQVTM and CDR2 ANQGSEA come from the germline V gene. The CDR3 spells CSVEDRADHTEAFF. Here the CDR3 DNA reads TGCAGCGTTGAAGATAGGGCGGACCACACTGAAGCTTTCTTT.

Comments on this clone: The sample contains more than one DNA sequence encoding this CDR3. This chain links TRBV30 with TRBJ2-1; no clear D gene. Trimming took off 0 bases at V and 10 bases at J, with 7 bases between the two ends. Germline V lookup: CDR1 GTSNPN, CDR2 SVGIG (reference sequence). The CDR3 is 11 amino acids. This CDR3 is CAWSVLGEQFF. CDR3 bases: TGTGCCTGGAGTGTATTGGGGGAGCAGTTCTTC.

The chain couples TRBV6-1 to TRBJ1-1; D is unclear. Germline loops: CDR1 MNHNS, CDR2 SASEGT. The CDR3 spans 11 residues. Deletions cut 2 bases from V and 7 bases from J, with 5 bases between. This chain's CDR3 is CASSEWVEAFF. Written as DNA, the CDR3 is TGTGCCAGCAGTGAATGGGTTGAAGCTTTCTTT.

This chain links TRBV11-2 with TRBJ2-1; the D is unclear. CDR3 length: 12 residues. Trimming shortened V by 3 bases and J by 6 bases, and 6 bases separated the two germline ends. Germline V gene sequence: CDR1 SGHAT, CDR2 FQNNGV. CDR3 bases: TGTGCCAGCAGCTTTCGGACCAATGAGCAGTTCTTC. This translates into CASSFRTNEQFF.

V usage is TRBV9 and J usage is TRBJ2-1, with TRBD1 matching 7 bases. Germline V lookup: CDR1 SGDLS, CDR2 YYNGEE. The CDR3 sequence is 14 residues long. J lost 5 bases, V lost 4 bases, and 6 bases had no gene match. CDR3 sequence reads: CASSNLGQNNEQFF. The CDR3 nucleotides are TGTGCCAGCAGCAACCTGGGACAGAACAATGAGCAGTTCTTC.

The V call is TRBV2, the J call TRBJ2-3; 7 nucleotides match TRBD1. V lost 6 bases, J lost 2 bases, and 20 bases stayed unmatched. Per the germline V gene, CDR1 is SNHLY and CDR2 is FYNNEI. This CDR3 has 19 amino acids. The CDR3 here is CASSVDRVWVSTFTDTQYF. CDR3 coding DNA: TGTGCCAGCAGCGTTGACAGGGTCTGGGTATCCACCTTCACAGATACGCAGTATTTT.

The rearrangement links TRBV23-1 to TRBJ2-4; D ambiguous. TRBV23-1 is labeled an ORF, and its function is uncertain. The CDR3 extends over 15 amino acids. The V gene lost 4 bases and the J gene lost 1 base, with 11 bases spanning the gap. The CDR3 DNA sequence: TGCGCCAGCAGTCCCTTATCCCTGGCCAAAAACATTCAGTACTTC. The encoded protein is CASSPLSLAKNIQYF.

This chain uses TRBV27 with TRBJ2-3; 13 bases fit TRBD2. The V gene's germline CDR1 is MNHEY and CDR2 SMNVEV (reference sequence). V was pared by 6 bases and J by 2 bases, with 5 bases of the junction left unmatched. CDR3 length equals 16 residues. CDR3 in amino acids: CASSYGLAGDTDTQYF. In DNA, the CDR3 is TGTGCCAGCAGCTACGGACTAGCGGGAGACACAGATACGCAGTATTTT.

The CDR3: CASSVQATNQPQHF. The CDR3 DNA reads as TGTGCCAGCAGCGTACAGGCGACCAATCAGCCCCAGCATTTT. The V gene is TRBV9, the J gene TRBJ1-5; no reliable D call. V was trimmed by 1 base and J by 3 bases, leaving 8 bases between them. Germline CDR1 is SGDLS and CDR2 is YYNGEE. This CDR3 has 14 amino acids.

The chain carries TRBV28 and TRBJ1-2; 7 bases fit TRBD1. Unmatched junction bases numbered 4, after V lost 3 bases and J lost 0 bases. The CDR3 runs to 15 residues. CDR1 MDHEN and CDR2 SYDVKM come from the germline V gene. The CDR3 sequence is CASSLVGTANYGYTF. The CDR3 nucleotides read TGTGCCAGCAGTTTGGTAGGGACAGCTAACTATGGCTACACCTTC.

The gene calls are TRBV2 and TRBJ1-1; D is perhaps TRBD1 (6 bases). Germline V lookup: CDR1 SNHLY, CDR2 FYNNEI. Trimming cost V 7 bases and J 1 base, with 10 bases left between them. CDR3 length: 13 residues. CDR3 region: CASTTDRNTEAFF. CDR3 DNA sequence: TGTGCCAGCACCACGGACAGGAACACTGAAGCTTTCTTT.

The CDR3 region is CASSLGLAKETQYF. Here the CDR3 DNA reads TGTGCCAGCAGTCTGGGACTAGCGAAAGAGACCCAGTACTTC. This chain uses TRBV2 with TRBJ2-5; 10 bases match TRBD2. Trimming took 5 bases from V and 3 from J; bases not matched to a gene: 3. In germline, CDR1 is SNHLY, CDR2 FYNNEI. The CDR3 contains 14 residues.

This chain links TRBV11-2 with TRBJ1-3, with D maybe TRBD1 (5 bases). V was trimmed by 1 base and J by 0 bases, leaving 10 bases between them. The CDR3 length is 16 residues. CDR1 and CDR2 (germline): SGHAT, FQNNGV. Here the CDR3 DNA reads TGTGCCAGCAGCTTAGGTACAGGCTACTCTGGAAACACCATATATTTT. It yields the protein CASSLGTGYSGNTIYF.

The chain uses TRBV18 and TRBJ2-7; TRBD1 agrees at 10 bases. V lost 6 bases, J lost 5 bases, and 7 bases stayed unmatched. Germline V gene sequence: CDR1 KGHSH, CDR2 LQKENI. The CDR3 length is 14 residues. In DNA, the CDR3 is TGTGCCAGCTCGGGCTGGACAGGGGGGGACGAGCAGTACTTC. It specifies CASSGWTGGDEQYF.

The table lists this clone with a few counts. The V gene is TRBV28, the J gene TRBJ1-6; 7 nucleotides match TRBD1. The junction had 4 bases not matched to a gene; V was cut back by 8 bases and J by 0 bases. Germline lookup yields CDR1 MDHEN and CDR2 SYDVKM. This CDR3 region has 15 residues. The chain's CDR3 is CASARDSSYNSPLHF. In DNA, the CDR3 is TGTGCCAGCGCCCGGGACAGCTCCTATAATTCACCCCTCCACTTT.

This clone was detected only a few times. This rearrangement joins TRBV18 to TRBJ2-7; D possibly uses TRBD1 or TRBD2 (6 bases each). Germline CDR1 and CDR2: KGHSH and LQKENI. The length of the CDR3 is 13 residues. The V and J ends lost 0 bases and 6 bases respectively, with 9 bases between them. The CDR3, as DNA: TGTGCCAGCTCACCACCGGGGGGCCCCGAGCAGTACTTC. This translates into CASSPPGGPEQYF.

The chain is built from TRBV6-1 and TRBJ2-1; tentative D call: TRBD2 (6 bases). Between the trimmed V and J ends, which lost 5 bases and 8 bases, there was a span of 13 bases. Germline CDR1 and CDR2: MNHNS and SASEGT. The CDR3 extends over 13 amino acids. The CDR3 loop reads CASSTGTWDEQFF. CDR3 nucleotide sequence: TGTGCCAGCAGTACCGGGACTTGGGATGAGCAGTTCTTC.

This rearrangement joins TRBV18 to TRBJ2-3; no clear D. CDR1 and CDR2 from the germline V gene are KGHSH and LQKENI. The V end lost 3 bases, the J end lost 4 bases, and 17 bases lay between the germline ends. CDR3 length: 16 amino acids. The CDR3 sequence is CASSPSFSLQADTQYF. CDR3 in DNA: TGTGCCAGCTCACCGAGTTTTAGTCTTCAGGCAGATACGCAGTATTTT.

The J gene is TRBJ2-7, the V gene TRBV5-1; D call uncertain. V lost 0 bases and J 3 bases, leaving 10 bases between the germline ends. The CDR3 is made up of 14 amino acids. The germline gives CDR1 SGHRS, CDR2 YFSETQ. CDR3 nucleotide sequence: TGCGCCAGCAGCTTGGGTCAGCAAATCTACGAGCAGTACTTC. As protein: CASSLGQQIYEQYF. Variable domain in full (rest from reference TRBV5-1 and TRBJ2-7): KAGVTQTPRYLIKTRGQQVTLSCSPISGHRSVSWYQQTPGQGLQFLFEYFSETQRNKGNFPGRFSGRQFSNSRSEMNVSTLELGDSALYLCASSLGQQIYEQYFGPGTRLTVT.

The CDR3 sequence: CAWSVLPFFVEVGTLNEQFF. Here the CDR3 DNA reads TGTGCCTGGAGTGTACTCCCCTTTTTTGTTGAGGTCGGTACTTTGAATGAGCAGTTCTTC. V usage is TRBV30 and J usage is TRBJ2-1, with D unresolved. The CDR3 contains 20 residues. V lost 0 bases and J 7 bases, leaving 31 bases between the germline ends. Per the germline V gene, CDR1 is GTSNPN and CDR2 is SVGIG (reference sequence).

This clone has a handful of counts. V gene TRBV5-1 combines with J gene TRBJ2-5, with TRBD1 matching over 9 bases. CDR3 size: 14 residues. Germline loops: CDR1 SGHRS, CDR2 YFSETQ. The junction had 1 base not matched to a gene; V was cut back by 4 bases and J by 0 bases. The CDR3 spells CASSRDRDQETQYF. CDR3 DNA sequence: TGCGCCAGCAGCCGGGACAGGGACCAAGAGACCCAGTACTTC.

This clone has only a few counts. The V gene is TRBV5-1, the J gene TRBJ2-7; a weak D match, TRBD2 (5 bases). V shed 5 bases and J shed 2 bases, with 8 bases lying between them. This CDR3 has 12 residues. Germline V gives CDR1 SGHRS, CDR2 YFSETQ. CDR3 sequence: CASREGAYEQYF. The CDR3 DNA reads as TGCGCCAGCAGAGAGGGCGCCTACGAGCAGTACTTC.

A few counts support this clone. V gene TRBV30 combines with J gene TRBJ1-2; 8 nucleotides align to TRBD1. The J segment lost 8 bases and the V segment lost 3 bases, leaving 8 bases of the junction unmatched. Germline V gene lookup returns CDR1 GTSNPN and CDR2 SVGIG (reference sequence). This CDR3 comprises 13 residues. The CDR3: CAWSPGQGAGYTF. The DNA for the CDR3 is TGTGCCTGGAGCCCCGGACAGGGCGCGGGCTACACCTTC.

This clone has only a few counts. The gene calls are TRBV11-3 and TRBJ2-3; D perhaps matches TRBD2 (5 bases). Trimming took off 5 bases at V and 6 bases at J, with 12 bases between the two ends. Germline V gene lookup returns CDR1 SGHNT and CDR2 YENEEA. This CDR3 region has 13 residues. The CDR3 reads CASSTRPGDTQYF. The CDR3 region has the DNA TGTGCCAGCAGCACTCGGCCGGGGGATACGCAGTATTTT.

This chain uses TRBV6-6 with TRBJ2-3; 7 bases agree with TRBD2. Germline CDR1 reads MNHNY; CDR2 reads SVGAGI (reference sequence). V lost 10 bases, J lost 13 bases, and 11 bases stayed unmatched. This CDR3 is 11 amino acids long. The CDR3 nucleotides read TGTGCCACCCGGGAGGTGGGGAAGGAGTATTTT. This codes for CATREVGKEYF.

This clone came up a few times. The sample contains more than one DNA sequence encoding this CDR3. This sequence joins TRBV30 and TRBJ2-2; D is possibly TRBD2 (6 bases). Germline assignment: CDR1 GTSNPN and CDR2 SVGIG (reference sequence). Trimming removed 0 bases from V and 5 bases from J, with 7 bases in between. The CDR3 contains 13 residues. In DNA, the CDR3 is TGTGCCTGGAGTGTGGGGGGAACCGGGGAGCTGTTTTTT. It translates to CAWSVGGTGELFF.

This clone was picked up a small number of times. The chain's CDR3 is CSVGVIPTQYF. CDR3 DNA sequence: TGCAGCGTTGGCGTCATCCCGACCCAGTACTTC. The chain recombines TRBV29-1 with TRBJ2-5; D unclear. This CDR3 region has 11 residues. Germline V gives CDR1 SQVTM, CDR2 ANQGSEA. V gave up 4 bases and J gave up 7 bases, with 10 bases separating them.